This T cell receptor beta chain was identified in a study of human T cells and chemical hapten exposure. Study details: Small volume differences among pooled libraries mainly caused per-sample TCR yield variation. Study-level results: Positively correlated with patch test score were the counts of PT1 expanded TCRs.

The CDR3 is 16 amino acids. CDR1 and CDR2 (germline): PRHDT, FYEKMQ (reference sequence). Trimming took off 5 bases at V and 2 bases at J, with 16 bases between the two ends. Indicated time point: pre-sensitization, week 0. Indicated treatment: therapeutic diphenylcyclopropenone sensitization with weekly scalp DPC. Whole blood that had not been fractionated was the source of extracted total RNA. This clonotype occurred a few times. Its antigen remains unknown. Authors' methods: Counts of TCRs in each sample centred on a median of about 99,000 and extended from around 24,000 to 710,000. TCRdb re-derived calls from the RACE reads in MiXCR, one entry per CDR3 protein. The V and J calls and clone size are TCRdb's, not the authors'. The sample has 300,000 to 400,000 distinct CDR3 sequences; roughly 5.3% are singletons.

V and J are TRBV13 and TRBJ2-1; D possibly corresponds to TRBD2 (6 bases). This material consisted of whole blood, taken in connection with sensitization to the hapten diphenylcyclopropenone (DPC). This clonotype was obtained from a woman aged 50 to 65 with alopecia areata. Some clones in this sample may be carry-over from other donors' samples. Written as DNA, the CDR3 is TGTGCCAGCAGCCAGACTAGTATTTTGCCCTACAATGAGCAGTTCTTC. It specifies CASSQTSILPYNEQFF.